Detailed here is one T cell receptor beta chain. Antigen unknown. The sample comes from a study of vaccination effects on CD4 cells after COVID-19. Clones were read by immunoSEQ multiplex PCR, and TCRdb kept only the in-frame ones, dropping some. The sample consists of roughly 41,000 clones, approximately 70% of them appearing once. The study, taken as a whole, reports: Marked clonal contraction of both clone types appeared late after vaccination. There were few convalescent patients in the study and no early post-infection timepoints.

Between days 10 and 11 of culture, CD4+ T cells were separated out. Each participant received a vaccine that was either BNT162b2 or mRNA-1273, given as two doses. This receptor was taken from a human donor who received a COVID-19 vaccine. This material consisted of CD4+ T cells from PBMCs cultured without peptide, taken after COVID-19 vaccination.

The CDR3 loop is CASSYGWGKGETQYF. The CDR3 DNA follows: TGTGCCAGCAGTTACGGATGGGGAAAAGGAGAGACCCAGTACTTC. This chain joins TRBV6-6 and TRBJ2-5; D is undetermined. The CDR3 length is 15 residues. V lost 2 bases to trimming and J lost 4 bases, with 14 bases between them. Per germline, CDR1 MNHNY and CDR2 SVGAGI (reference sequence).